This T cell receptor (beta chain) was documented in a study of graft-versus-host responses after intestinal transplantation. In its sample, this clone was seen once. Its target is not known. V was clipped by 3 bases and J by 4 bases; unmatched bases: 9. CDR1 and CDR2 (germline): SGDLS, YYNGEE. The CDR3 extends over 15 amino acids. Data came from immunoSEQ multiplex PCR; TCRdb stores just in-frame clones and leaves some out. Seen here are tens of thousands of clones, 85% to 95% observed once, and the top ten hold 1.5% to 2%. The source material was unstimulated CD8+ T cells sorted from spleen or lymph node cells, sampled before intestinal transplant. This chain connects TRBV9 to TRBJ2-7; 8 bases match TRBD1. The sequence came from a human donor who received an intestinal transplant. The CDR3 nucleotides read TGTGCCAGCAGCGCAGGGACAGGAAAAAATTACGAGCAGTACTTC. It is translated as CASSAGTGKNYEQYF.